The 13 T cell receptor beta chains presented below share a single source sample, sequenced in a study of blood T cell repertoires in COVID-19. The protocol was immunoSEQ multiplex PCR, while the TCRdb copy is restricted to in-frame clones and leaves out a portion. The table records 150,000 to 200,000 clones, approximately 93% of them present only once. Sequencing was performed on peripheral blood. These TCRs come from a woman between 55 and 75 years old with COVID-19, enrolled during active disease.

The CDR3 region is CASSTSGGPTGYGYTF. CDR3 sequence (DNA): TGTGCCAGTAGCACCTCGGGGGGCCCAACAGGCTATGGCTACACCTTC. The V gene is TRBV19, the J gene TRBJ1-2, with D possibly being TRBD1 (6 bases). Germline loops: CDR1 LNHDA, CDR2 SQIVND (reference sequence). This CDR3 comprises 16 residues. V lost 6 bases to trimming and J lost 4 bases, with 21 bases between them.

Here the CDR3 reads CASSISWGLYGYTF. CDR3 sequence (DNA): TGTGCCAGTAGTATTAGTTGGGGGCTTTATGGCTACACCTTC. The chain recombines TRBV19 with TRBJ1-2; possibly TRBD1 for D (6 bases). Germline V lookup: CDR1 LNHDA, CDR2 SQIVND (reference sequence). The germline V and J ends were trimmed by 3 bases and 5 bases, with 13 bases remaining between them. CDR3 size: 14 residues.

This sequence joins TRBV7-6 and TRBJ1-1, with 8 bases that match TRBD1. CDR3 length: 16 amino acids. The trim removed 5 bases at V and 8 bases at J, leaving 16 bases unmatched. Germline CDR1 and CDR2: SGHVS and FNYEAQ. In DNA form, the CDR3 reads TGTGCCAGCAGCCCAGCCATAGAGGGACAGGCGACGGAAGCTTTCTTT. This encodes CASSPAIEGQATEAFF.

The chain joins TRBV7-9 to TRBJ1-4; D is ambiguous. The germline gives CDR1 SEHNR, CDR2 FQNEAQ (reference sequence). The CDR3 contains 14 residues. The V end lost 6 bases, the J end lost 6 bases, and 14 bases lay between the germline ends. CDR3 in amino acids: CASRTSNGDEKLFF. The CDR3 coding sequence is TGTGCCAGCAGAACCTCGAACGGAGATGAAAAACTGTTTTTT.

The gene calls are TRBV5-8 and TRBJ2-1; tentatively, D is TRBD1 (6 bases). Germline V lookup: CDR1 SGHTS, CDR2 YDEGEE. The CDR3 spans 13 residues. Trimming took 4 bases from V and 15 from J, leaving 20 bases between them. The CDR3: CASSVPGTPRTFF. The CDR3 DNA reads TGTGCCAGCAGCGTGCCCGGGACACCTCGGACGTTCTTC. Combining the CDR3 with reference TRBV5-8 and TRBJ2-1 gives the whole variable domain EAGVTQSPTHLIKTRGQQATLRCSPISGHTSVYWYQQALGLGLQFLLWYDEGEERNRGNFPPRFSGRQFPNYSSELNVNALELEDSALYLCASSVPGTPRTFFGPGTRLTVL.

The CDR3 DNA is TGCGCCAGCAGTGACTCGACTAGCCCCCCTAGCACAGATACGCAGTATTTT. Residues: CASSDSTSPPSTDTQYF. V is TRBV10-1 and J is TRBJ2-3, with 7 bases lining up with TRBD2. The CDR3 spans 17 residues. Germline loops: CDR1 WNHNN, CDR2 SYGVQD (reference sequence). V shed 3 bases, J shed 0 bases, and the junction held 9 bases outside the gene matches.

The chain employs TRBV6-6 and TRBJ2-5, with D uncertain. The CDR3 runs to 15 residues. CDR1 is MNHNY, CDR2 SVGAGI, per germline (reference sequence). Trimming removed 0 bases at V and 4 bases at J, with 12 bases between. The DNA of the CDR3 is TGTGCCAGCAGTTACTCAGACACCCTCATAGAGACCCAGTACTTC. It codes for CASSYSDTLIETQYF.

The CDR3 protein is CASSQGALGNTEAFF. CDR3 nucleotides: TGTGCCAGTAGTCAGGGGGCGCTGGGGAACACTGAAGCTTTCTTT. The gene calls are TRBV19 and TRBJ1-1; 8 bases map to TRBD1. Trimming at V came to 5 bases and at J to 1 base, leaving 6 bases not matched to a gene. The germline V gene encodes CDR1 LNHDA and CDR2 SQIVND (reference sequence). This CDR3 has 15 amino acids.

This clone was observed at least ten times. This chain joins TRBV7-9 and TRBJ1-2; the D is unclear. Germline lookup yields CDR1 SEHNR and CDR2 FQNEAQ (reference sequence). The CDR3 contains 17 residues. Trimming removed 0 bases from V and 6 bases from J, with 20 bases in between. The CDR3 here is CASSLASLTESLDGYTF. DNA for the CDR3: TGTGCCAGCAGCTTAGCGTCCCTTACAGAGTCCCTTGATGGCTACACCTTC. Based on the CDR3 plus reference TRBV7-9 and TRBJ1-2, the full variable domain is DTGVSQNPRHKITKRGQNVTFRCDPISEHNRLYWYRQTLGQGPEFLTYFQNEAQLEKSRLLSDRFSAERPKGSFSTLEIQRTEQGDSAMYLCASSLASLTESLDGYTFGSGTRLTVV.

V and J are TRBV9 and TRBJ1-1; D gene ambiguous. Trimming shortened V by 3 bases and J by 4 bases, and 7 bases separated the two germline ends. Germline V CDR1 and CDR2: SGDLS, YYNGEE. The CDR3 spans 12 residues. CDR3 DNA: TGTGCCAGCAGCGGCAGAGGCACTGAAGCTTTCTTT. Protein sequence: CASSGRGTEAFF.

The chain is built from TRBV7-3 and TRBJ2-1; 8 bases are a match to TRBD2. Germline loops: CDR1 SGHTA, CDR2 FQGTGA. V was clipped by 5 bases and J by 4 bases; unmatched bases: 7. The CDR3 covers 15 residues. Here the CDR3 DNA reads TGTGCCAGCAGCCCCACTAGCGGCCCTTACAATGAGCAGTTCTTC. Translated: CASSPTSGPYNEQFF.

This clone was seen a single time. The gene calls are TRBV18 and TRBJ1-2, with a possible D match to TRBD1 (5 bases). The CDR3 is 18 residues long. Trimming pared 0 bases from V and 0 bases from J, leaving 17 bases between. Germline CDR1 reads KGHSH; CDR2 reads LQKENI. CDR3 bases: TGTGCCAGCTCACCACCGTCAAGGGCCCAGACAGCTAACTATGGCTACACCTTC. Translating gives CASSPPSRAQTANYGYTF.

The genes are TRBV5-4 and TRBJ2-1, with 8 bases lining up with TRBD2. Germline V lookup: CDR1 SGHNT, CDR2 YYREEE (reference sequence). The J segment lost 7 bases and the V segment lost 0 bases, leaving 6 bases of the junction unmatched. There are 15 residues in the CDR3. CDR3 sequence (DNA): TGTGCCAGCAGCTTGGGGCCGGGGGGGAATAATGAGCAGTTCTTC. Translating it yields CASSLGPGGNNEQFF.